The 18 T cell receptor beta chains in this list originate from one sample, sequenced in a study of Ad26.COV2.S vaccination and SARS-CoV-2 variants. Treatment meaning: 15 to 20 received Ad26.COV2.S at low or high dose, single or two shots; about five received placebo; per-sample allocation not given. Collection of the samples took place on day 63 after the first injection of vaccine or placebo. Measured with immunoSEQ multiplex PCR; TCRdb has only the in-frame clones, and not every one. The sample lists hundreds of thousands of clones, around 90% occurring once. Sequenced here: peripheral blood, sampled in a trial of Ad26.COV2.S vaccine versus placebo. The receptor source for this set is a person aged 18-60 years who received the Ad26.COV2.S COVID-19 vaccine or a placebo.

This chain uses TRBV11-2 with TRBJ2-5; 8 bases agree with TRBD2. The CDR3 loop spans 14 amino acids. V was clipped by 3 bases and J by 3 bases; unmatched bases: 3. CDR1 and CDR2 from the germline V gene are SGHAT and FQNNGV. The CDR3 here is CASSFGGVEETQYF. In DNA form, the CDR3 reads TGTGCCAGCAGCTTCGGGGGGGTGGAAGAGACCCAGTACTTC.

A remark on this clone: This same CDR3 is encoded by further DNA sequences in the sample. The chain employs TRBV7-9 and TRBJ1-1; D call uncertain. Germline V lookup: CDR1 SEHNR, CDR2 FQNEAQ (reference sequence). Trimming stripped 2 bases from V and 2 bases from J, with 3 bases between. This CDR3 comprises 12 residues. CDR3 DNA sequence: TGTGCCAGCAGCTTATTAAACACTGAAGCTTTCTTT. Its protein product is CASSLLNTEAFF.

The chain has TRBV5-1 and TRBJ2-7; possibly TRBD1 for D (6 bases). Germline V gene data show CDR1 as SGHRS and CDR2 as YFSETQ. V was cut by 0 bases and J by 3 bases, with 16 bases left in between. This CDR3 region has 16 residues. The CDR3 region is CASSLGGTTGLYEQYF. The CDR3 DNA is TGCGCCAGCAGCTTGGGGGGGACAACAGGCCTCTACGAGCAGTACTTC.

The J gene is TRBJ1-4, the V gene TRBV30; D ambiguous. Germline CDR1 GTSNPN, CDR2 SVGIG (reference sequence). This CDR3 is built from 13 residues. The germline V and J ends were trimmed by 2 bases and 8 bases, with 12 bases remaining between them. The CDR3 DNA is TGTGCCTGGAGTCGGGGTCTGCAGGAAAAACTGTTTTTT. Translation: CAWSRGLQEKLFF.

This clone turned up a few times. The V call is TRBV18, the J call TRBJ1-5, with D unresolved. Germline V lookup: CDR1 KGHSH, CDR2 LQKENI. There are 14 residues in the CDR3. Trimming left V 3 bases short and J 0 bases short, with 6 bases between. DNA of the CDR3: TGTGCCAGCTCACCCATTTATAGCAATCAGCCCCAGCATTTT. Translating it yields CASSPIYSNQPQHF.

Concerning this clone: The sample holds other DNA sequences that translate to the same CDR3. The chain combines TRBV25-1 with TRBJ1-2, with TRBD1 as a possible D gene (5 bases). V was pared by 5 bases and J by 5 bases, with 9 bases between. This CDR3 region has 12 residues. The V gene's germline CDR1 is MGHDK and CDR2 SYGVNS. The CDR3 nucleotides are TGTGCCAGCAGTCAGGGAGGGTATGGCTACACCTTC. Encoded protein: CASSQGGYGYTF.

For this clone: The same CDR3 is also encoded by other DNA sequences in this sample. This chain uses TRBV27 with TRBJ2-1; tentatively, D is TRBD2 (6 bases). CDR1 is MNHEY and CDR2 is SMNVEV in the germline V gene (reference sequence). The V end lost 2 bases, the J end lost 1 base, and 6 bases lay between the germline ends. The CDR3 sequence is 14 residues long. For the CDR3, the DNA is TGTGCCAGCAGTTTAGCGGGGTCCTACAATGAGCAGTTCTTC. Translated: CASSLAGSYNEQFF.

This clone was counted a single time. This sequence joins TRBV12-5 and TRBJ2-1; 10 nucleotides align to TRBD2. This CDR3 is built from 21 residues. Germline CDR1 LGHNT, CDR2 FRNRAP. J was trimmed by 0 bases and V by 0 bases; bases with no gene match: 14. In DNA form, the CDR3 reads TGTGCTAGTGGTTTGGTAAGAGGAGGGCTAGCGGGAGACCCCTCCTACAATGAGCAGTTCTTC. Its protein product is CASGLVRGGLAGDPSYNEQFF.

V gene TRBV30 combines with J gene TRBJ1-4, with 10 nucleotides matching TRBD1. CDR1 and CDR2 from the germline V gene are GTSNPN and SVGIG (reference sequence). V was clipped by 5 bases and J by 6 bases; unmatched bases: 3. The CDR3 totals 13 residues. CDR3 DNA sequence: TGTGCCTGGGGACAGGGGGTAGATGAAAAACTGTTTTTT. Residues: CAWGQGVDEKLFF.

V and J are TRBV3-1 (or the pseudogene TRBV3-2) and TRBJ1-4; D uncertain. Germline loops: CDR1 LGHDT, CDR2 YNNKEL (reference sequence). The CDR3 contains 13 residues. The V and J ends lost 9 bases and 3 bases respectively, with 11 bases between them. The CDR3 region has the DNA TGTGCCAGTAATGGGCAGCCTAATGAAAAACTGTTTTTT. The encoded protein is CASNGQPNEKLFF.

This clone occurred a few times. The chain employs TRBV6-5 and TRBJ2-7; 8 bases fit TRBD1. The V segment lost 4 bases and the J segment 7 bases; nucleotides outside the gene matches: 6. Germline V CDR1 and CDR2: MNHEY, SVGAGI. This CDR3 has 13 residues. CDR3 loop: CASSFGRGREQYF. The CDR3 bases are TGTGCCAGCAGTTTCGGCAGGGGGCGGGAGCAGTACTTC.

The chain recombines TRBV6-6 with TRBJ1-4; no definite D call. Germline CDR1 reads MNHNY; CDR2 reads SVGAGI (reference sequence). This CDR3 has 12 residues. V lost 4 bases to trimming and J lost 11 bases, with 11 bases between them. The DNA of the CDR3 is TGTGCCAGCAGTTCTGAGGGAGTCAAACTGTTTTTT. Translating it yields CASSSEGVKLFF.

V is TRBV9 and J is TRBJ2-3, with D perhaps TRBD2 (6 bases). This CDR3 region has 13 residues. Trimming cost V 3 bases and J 4 bases, with 9 bases left between them. Germline-derived CDR1 and CDR2 are SGDLS and YYNGEE. CDR3 sequence reads: CASSGSGADTQYF. CDR3 in DNA: TGTGCCAGCAGCGGCTCGGGGGCAGATACGCAGTATTTT.

This clone was recorded once. J is TRBJ2-1 and V is TRBV13; 14 bases align to TRBD2. Germline V gene lookup returns CDR1 PRHDT and CDR2 FYEKMQ (reference sequence). CDR3 size: 14 residues. The J segment lost 12 bases and the V segment lost 5 bases, leaving 6 bases of the junction unmatched. CDR3 bases: TGTGCCAGCAGCCAGGGACTAGCGGGAGAGGGGCAGTTCTTC. Translating gives CASSQGLAGEGQFF. The whole variable domain, remainder taken from reference TRBV13 and TRBJ2-1, is AAGVIQSPRHLIKEKRETATLKCYPIPRHDTVYWYQQGPGQDPQFLISFYEKMQSDKGSIPDRFSAQQFSDYHSELNMSSLELGDSALYFCASSQGLAGEGQFFGPGTRLTVL.

The chain joins TRBV20-1 to TRBJ2-5; D perhaps matches TRBD1 (6 bases). Germline loops: CDR1 DFQATT, CDR2 SNEGSKA (reference sequence). CDR3 size: 11 residues. The chain's CDR3 is CARDNQETQYF. CDR3 DNA: TGCGCTCGGGACAACCAAGAGACCCAGTACTTC.

The genes are TRBV7-2 and TRBJ2-7; D not certain. Between the trimmed V and J ends, which lost 5 bases and 1 base, there was a span of 9 bases. Germline assignment: CDR1 SGHTA and CDR2 FQGNSA. This CDR3 comprises 13 residues. The CDR3 DNA follows: TGTGCCAGCAGCCGTACCATTTCCTACGAGCAGTACTTC. Protein sequence: CASSRTISYEQYF.

The CDR3 loop is CATSDPGQVYEQYF. In DNA, the CDR3 is TGTGCCACCTCGGACCCGGGACAGGTATACGAGCAGTACTTC. The genes are TRBV15 and TRBJ2-7; 8 nucleotides line up with TRBD1. CDR3 length: 14 amino acids. Germline V gene data show CDR1 as LNHNV and CDR2 as YYDKDF (reference sequence). V shed 8 bases, J shed 4 bases, and the junction held 10 bases outside the gene matches.

The sample holds a few counts of this clone. The chain has TRBV6-5 and TRBJ2-6; no definite D call. CDR1 and CDR2 from the germline V gene are MNHEY and SVGAGI. This CDR3 contains 15 residues. Trimming removed 4 bases at V and 2 bases at J, with 9 bases between. This CDR3 reads CASSSSWAGANVLTF. CDR3 nucleotide sequence: TGTGCCAGCAGTTCAAGCTGGGCTGGGGCCAACGTCCTGACTTTC.